Reported below is one T cell receptor beta chain. The specificity of this receptor is unknown. No clone much larger than this one lies a single base away; base qualities are absent. Synthesis of TCR cDNA relied on 5'RACE template switching, a step that introduced a universal primer site along with unique molecular identifiers. cDNA synthesis was primed from both the TCR alpha and TCR beta constant segments. Library amplification involved two PCR steps, and the second step added sample barcodes and sequencing adapters. Sequencing of the libraries was done on either Illumina HiSeq 2500 (2x100 bp) or NovaSeq (2x150 bp). The study's processing was this. MIGEC handled demultiplexing of reads and collapsing into UMI consensus sequences, while MiXCR performed V(D)J alignment. Vaccine-responding clonotypes were identified with edgeR using replicate PBMC samples, with FDR below 0.01 and a log2 fold change above 5 up to day 15 being required. Bulk clonotypes were assigned CD4 or CD8 identity according to which sequenced CD4 or CD8 repertoire held them at higher abundance. The public reads were run again by TCRdb, first through fastp at Q25 and then through MiXCR, and only productive beta chains were kept. Records with the same CDR3 protein are collapsed into one entry carrying the most frequent genes and DNA. TCRdb, rather than the study authors, made the V and J calls. This sample holds 450,000 to 600,000 distinct CDR3 sequences; roughly 13% were observed only once. Together, the top ten hold over 12% of the sample.

This entry belongs to a study of T cells after yellow fever vaccination (dated by TCRdb to about 2019). Broadly, across the study: The SMART-Seq v4 Ultra Low Input RNA kit was used to prepare libraries from fractions with low cell numbers. Bulk TCR alpha and beta repertoires were sequenced longitudinally to track T-cell clones before and after primary and booster YFV17D yellow fever vaccination. Two healthy male donors, one aged 18 to 29 and one aged 30 to 40 years, made up the cohort. Blood was drawn at multiple timepoints before and after primary and secondary immunization, with bulk PBMC replicates and cell subsets isolated. Findings and caveats that apply to the study as a whole: Most clones expanded after primary vaccination (roughly 96% of CD4 and about 85% of CD8) were re-detected after the booster, suggesting that broad memory maintenance occurred. FACS-sorted repertoires could contain abundant contaminating clonotypes from the bulk population, so computational filtering was required. A small share of clonotypes occurred in both CD4 and CD8 compartments, likely arising from convergent recombination. Only two donors were included in the study, so the extent to which the findings can be generalized is limited. Compared with the primary T-cell response, the secondary T-cell response was faster but weaker, reaching its peak on day 5 rather than on day 15.

The treatment or condition label corresponds to: live attenuated yellow fever vaccine strain. At each blood-draw timepoint, two biological replicates of bulk PBMCs were collected. PBMCs were isolated from peripheral blood using a standard Ficoll-Paque protocol. RNA was extracted with TriZol from bulk PBMCs, CD4 and CD8 fractions, and dextramer-positive and dextramer-negative fractions. This specimen was PBMCs, taken on the day of the yellow fever booster vaccination. This clonotype was sampled from a young man who received the YFV17D yellow fever vaccine.

Here is the DNA: TGTGCCAGCAGCTTAGTTCAGGGTGAAAAACTGTTTTTT. Its protein reads: CASSLVQGEKLFF. The V gene is TRBV11-2 and the J gene is TRBJ1-4; 5 matching bases give a weak D call of TRBD1. Reading from cysteine to phenylalanine, the CDR3 counts 13 amino acids. Left in the record is the CDR3 DNA by itself, 39 bases read in frame from the first base. V drops 1 base and J drops 7 bases, leaving 7 bases in between. Per the germline V gene, SGHAT is the CDR1 and FQNNGV is the CDR2.